This T cell receptor beta chain was sequenced in a study of early T cells in non-severe SARS-CoV-2 infection (dated by TCRdb to the early 2020s). Context from the whole study: TCR sequencing used bulk RNA from unsorted whole blood, so alpha and beta chains could not be paired.

This was a case-control study nested in a cohort of healthcare workers in London, UK, who had nasopharyngeal swab PCR tests and blood samples taken every week. Healthcare workers were enrolled in the week of the UK lockdown, from 23 to 31 March 2020, and were followed every week for up to about 15 weeks. This clonotype was seen a few times. Its antigen remains undetermined. No base quality information exists; no much larger clone differs at one position. Here is what the overall study found, with its caveats: Matching against VDJdb was skewed toward anti-spike CD8 responses, likely underestimated virus-specific expansions, and missed private and CD4 specificities.

The library was generated by 5' RACE. Reads for this sample came from a NextSeq 500. The TCR library protocol attached unique molecular identifiers to individual cDNA molecules to correct for sequencing error and PCR bias. Sequencing covered both TCR alpha and beta chains, and within each sample the abundances of alpha and beta sequences were tightly co-correlated. In the paper's pipeline: Decombinator V4 was used to annotate the V gene, J gene and CDR3 of the TCR sequences. TCRs were defined as expanded if a significant change between any two time points was detected under a Poisson model with p below 0.0001. Abundances of TCRs were expressed as counts per million after normalisation to the total number of TCRs sequenced in each sample. TRAV1-2 paired with TRAJ12, TRAJ20 or TRAJ33 defined MAIT TCRs, while TRAV10 paired with TRAJ18 defined iNKT TCRs. A search of VDJdb, accessed on 1 November 2021, was run for TCRs annotated to CMV, EBV and SARS-CoV-2, with TCRs annotated for multiple antigens excluded. TCRdb handled the public reads itself, with Q25 trimming in fastp and clone calling in MiXCR, and kept productive beta chains. Merged by CDR3 protein, the rows form single entries marked with the most common genes and DNA. Here the V and J calls rest on TCRdb's processing, not on the authors' analysis. A total of 80,000 to 100,000 distinct CDR3 sequences appear in this sample, about 12% of them only once. The biggest ten clones account for about 6% of the sample.

Deletion took 1 base off V and 1 base off J, with a span of 10 bases between the germline ends. There are 15 amino acids in the CDR3, from cysteine to phenylalanine inclusive. Only the CDR3 DNA is retained, 45 bases long and in frame from the first base. As encoded in the germline V gene, CDR1 is SGHDN while CDR2 is FVKESK. Sequencing used whole blood. This TCR was recovered from an adult who was a healthcare worker with PCR-confirmed SARS-CoV-2 infection or an uninfected control (not recorded which). The chain uses TRBV14 and TRBJ1-1; TRBD1 is perhaps the D gene, given 5 matching bases. The nucleotide sequence is given as TGTGCCAGCAGCCAAGTTGGGGCCCAGAACACTGAAGCTTTCTTT. Its protein product is CASSQVGAQNTEAFF. The full variable domain, with segments outside the CDR3 supplied by the reference TRBV14 and TRBJ1-1 proteins, appears as EAGVTQFPSHSVIEKGQTVTLRCDPISGHDNLYWYRRVMGKEIKFLLHFVKESKQDESGMPNNRFLAERTGGTYSTLKVQPAELEDSGVYFCASSQVGAQNTEAFFGQGTRLTVV.